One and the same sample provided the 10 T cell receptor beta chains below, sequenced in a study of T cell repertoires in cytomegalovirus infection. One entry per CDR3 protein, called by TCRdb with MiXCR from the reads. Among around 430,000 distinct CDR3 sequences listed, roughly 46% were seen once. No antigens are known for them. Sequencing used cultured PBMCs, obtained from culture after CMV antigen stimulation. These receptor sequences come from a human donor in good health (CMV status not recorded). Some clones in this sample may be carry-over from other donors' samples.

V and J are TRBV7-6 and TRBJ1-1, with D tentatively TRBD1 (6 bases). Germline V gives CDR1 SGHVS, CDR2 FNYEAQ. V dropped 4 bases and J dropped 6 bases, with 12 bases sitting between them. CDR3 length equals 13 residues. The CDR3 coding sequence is TGTGCCAGCAGCTCGACAGGAGCCCCTGAAGCTTTCTTT. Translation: CASSSTGAPEAFF.

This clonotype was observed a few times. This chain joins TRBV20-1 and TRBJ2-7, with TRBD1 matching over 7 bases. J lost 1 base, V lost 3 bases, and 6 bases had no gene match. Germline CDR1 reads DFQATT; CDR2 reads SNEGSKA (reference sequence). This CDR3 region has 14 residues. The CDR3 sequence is CSARSGQKSYEQYF. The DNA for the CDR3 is TGCAGTGCTAGGTCGGGACAGAAATCCTACGAGCAGTACTTC.

CDR3 residues: CASSQERRLAGATGELFF. The CDR3 bases are TGCGCCAGCAGCCAAGAGAGGAGACTAGCGGGGGCCACCGGGGAGCTGTTTTTT. V and J are TRBV4-1 and TRBJ2-2; 12 positions agree with TRBD2. Trimming cost V 0 bases and J 4 bases; bases outside gene matches: 6. The CDR3 contains 18 residues. Germline CDR1 MGHRA, CDR2 YSYEKL.

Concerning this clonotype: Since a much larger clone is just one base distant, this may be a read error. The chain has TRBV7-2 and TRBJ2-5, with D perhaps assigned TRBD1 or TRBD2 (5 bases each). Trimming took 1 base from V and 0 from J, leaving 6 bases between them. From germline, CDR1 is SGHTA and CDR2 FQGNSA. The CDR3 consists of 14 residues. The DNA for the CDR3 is TGTGCCAGCAGCTTAGGGGGGTACCAAGAGACCCAGTACTTC. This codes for CASSLGGYQETQYF.

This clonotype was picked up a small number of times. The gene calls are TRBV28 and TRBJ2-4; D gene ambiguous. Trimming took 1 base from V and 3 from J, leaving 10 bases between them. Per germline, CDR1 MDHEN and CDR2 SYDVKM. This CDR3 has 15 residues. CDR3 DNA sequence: TGTGCCAGCAGTTTATTTGGGTTAGGCAAAAACATTCAGTACTTC. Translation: CASSLFGLGKNIQYF.

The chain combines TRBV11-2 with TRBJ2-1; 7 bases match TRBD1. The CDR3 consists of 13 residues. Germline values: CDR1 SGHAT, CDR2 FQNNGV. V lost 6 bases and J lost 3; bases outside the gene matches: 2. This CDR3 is CASRQGIYNEQFF. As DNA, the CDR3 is TGTGCCAGCAGACAGGGGATCTACAATGAGCAGTTCTTC.

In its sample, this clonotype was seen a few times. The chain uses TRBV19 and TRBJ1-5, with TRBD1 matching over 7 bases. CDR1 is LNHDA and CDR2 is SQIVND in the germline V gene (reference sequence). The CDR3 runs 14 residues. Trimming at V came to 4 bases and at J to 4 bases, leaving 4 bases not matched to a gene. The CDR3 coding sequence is TGTGCCAGTAGTACCGGGACAGATAATCAGCCCCAGCATTTT. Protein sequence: CASSTGTDNQPQHF.

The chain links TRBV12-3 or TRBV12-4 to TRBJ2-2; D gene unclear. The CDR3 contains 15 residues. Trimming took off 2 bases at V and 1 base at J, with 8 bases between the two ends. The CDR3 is CASSLRRQNTGELFF. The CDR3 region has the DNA TGTGCCAGCAGTTTAAGACGGCAGAACACCGGGGAGCTGTTTTTT.

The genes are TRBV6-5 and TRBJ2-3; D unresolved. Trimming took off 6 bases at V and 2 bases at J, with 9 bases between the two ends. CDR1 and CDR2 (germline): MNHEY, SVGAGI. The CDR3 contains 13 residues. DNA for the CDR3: TGTGCCAGCAGAAAAGAATCCACAGATACGCAGTATTTT. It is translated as CASRKESTDTQYF.

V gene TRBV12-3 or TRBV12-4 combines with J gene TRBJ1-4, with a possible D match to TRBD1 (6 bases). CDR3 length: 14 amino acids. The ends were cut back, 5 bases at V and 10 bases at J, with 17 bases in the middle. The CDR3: CASSHTGPDGKLFF. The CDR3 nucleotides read TGTGCCAGCAGTCATACAGGGCCCGACGGAAAACTGTTTTTT.